The 10 T cell receptor beta chains in this list originate from one sample, sequenced in a study of molecular identifiers for immune sequencing clone quantification (dated by TCRdb to about 2018). Library preparation employed PCR. TCRdb records NextSeq 500 as the sequencer. TCRdb cleaned the public reads at Q25 with fastp, built clones with MiXCR and kept in-frame beta chains. Each entry is one CDR3 protein sequence, shown with its most common DNA and genes. The sample table contains 79,000 or so distinct CDR3 sequences; only one count was recorded for around 27% of them. Roughly 0.76% of the sample is held by the ten biggest clonotypes. What was sequenced was naive CD8+ T cells from blood, with Jurkat cell RNA spiked in. Taken with the paper, the label for cell subset or site translates to: FACS-sorted CD8+CD4-CCR7+CD45RA+ naive T cells. The receptors derive from a human donor in good health. Some libraries in this study had Jurkat cell RNA spiked in.

The chain couples TRBV7-3 to TRBJ2-5; the D is unclear. V was shortened by 5 bases and J by 2 bases, with 9 bases between the two germline ends. The CDR3 totals 13 residues. Germline V CDR1 and CDR2: SGHTA, FQGTGA. As DNA, the CDR3 is TGTGCCAGCAGCCCATACGGGCAAGAGACCCAGTACTTC. Protein sequence: CASSPYGQETQYF. Using reference TRBV7-3 and TRBJ2-5 for the parts outside the CDR3, the full variable domain is GAGVSQTPSNKVTEKGKYVELRCDPISGHTALYWYRQSLGQGPEFLIYFQGTGAADDSGLPNDRFFAVRPEGSVSTLKIQRTERGDSAVYLCASSPYGQETQYFGPGTRLLVL.

Remarks on this clonotype: Possible read error: a much larger clone is one base away. The chain is built from TRBV27 and TRBJ2-5; no clear D gene. The CDR3 has 16 residues. V was clipped by 5 bases and J by 1 base, with 17 bases between them. Germline CDR1 MNHEY, CDR2 SMNVEV (reference sequence). The CDR3 sequence is CASSVRRIRGQETQYF. The CDR3 bases are TGTGCCAGCAGTGTACGAAGAATTAGAGGCCAAGAGACCCAGTACTTC.

This clonotype was counted at least ten times. The CDR3 DNA reads TGCAGTGCTAGAGACAAACAGGCCCATAGCAATCAGCCCCAGCATTTT. Amino acids: CSARDKQAHSNQPQHF. The chain carries TRBV20-1 and TRBJ1-5, with D maybe TRBD1 (5 bases). V was pared by 0 bases and J by 0 bases, with 12 bases between. Germline-derived CDR1 and CDR2 are DFQATT and SNEGSKA (reference sequence). This CDR3 has 16 residues.

The chain uses TRBV4-3 and TRBJ2-1, with D perhaps matching TRBD2 (5 bases). Trimming cost V 1 base and J 2 bases, with 12 bases left between them. The CDR3 runs 16 residues. Germline V gives CDR1 LGHNA, CDR2 YSLEER. CDR3 region: CASSQVSRVAYNEQFF. The DNA for the CDR3 is TGCGCCAGCAGCCAAGTCTCGCGGGTAGCCTACAATGAGCAGTTCTTC.

The V and J genes are TRBV21-1 and TRBJ2-5; TRBD2, the table's D call, lacks a check against the DNA. TRBV21-1 is deemed a pseudogene. This CDR3 contains 14 residues. CDR3 bases: TGTGCCAGCAACAAAGGGGGACTACAAGAGACCCAGTACTTC. Its translation: CASNKGGLQETQYF.

The sample holds a few counts of this clonotype. The chain recombines TRBV3-1 with TRBJ2-3; TRBD2 aligns across 14 bases. V lost 6 bases to trimming and J lost 1 base; unmatched junction nucleotides: 15. This CDR3 has 20 amino acids. The germline gives CDR1 LGHDT, CDR2 YNNKEL (reference sequence). This chain's CDR3 is CASSPNPGLAGAVGTDTQYF. The CDR3 DNA reads TGTGCCAGCAGTCCTAATCCGGGACTAGCGGGAGCTGTCGGCACAGATACGCAGTATTTT.

This chain links TRBV7-9 with TRBJ2-1; 9 bases fit TRBD2. Germline V gene sequence: CDR1 SEHNR, CDR2 FQNEAQ (reference sequence). This CDR3 contains 13 residues. Trimming at V came to 6 bases and at J to 9 bases, leaving 6 bases not matched to a gene. DNA of the CDR3: TGTGCCAGCAGACCTGGACTAGCGATTGAGCAGTTCTTC. Translated: CASRPGLAIEQFF.

The chain links TRBV2 to TRBJ1-2; tentatively, D is TRBD1 (5 bases). Germline V CDR1 and CDR2: SNHLY, FYNNEI. The CDR3 has 15 residues. Trimming left V 3 bases short and J 3 bases short, with 14 bases between. The CDR3 here is CASSDWGEVDYGYTF. The CDR3, as DNA: TGTGCCAGCAGTGATTGGGGGGAAGTAGACTATGGCTACACCTTC.

Comment on this clonotype: Just one base apart from a much larger clone, this may be a read error. The gene calls are TRBV6-6 and TRBJ2-6; D may match TRBD1 or TRBD2 (5 bases each). Germline CDR1 and CDR2: MNHNY and SVGAGI (reference sequence). CDR3 size: 16 residues. CDR3 loop: CASIPKRGEGASVLTF. DNA of the CDR3: TGTGCCAGCATCCCGAAGAGAGGGGAAGGGGCCAGCGTCCTGACTTTC.

This clonotype appeared many times. This chain uses TRBV7-9 with TRBJ2-5, with D hard to call. Deletions cut 5 bases from V and 5 bases from J, with 12 bases between. The CDR3 sequence is 13 residues long. Per germline, CDR1 SEHNR and CDR2 FQNEAQ (reference sequence). The CDR3 loop reads CASSPVTSETQYF. The CDR3 DNA reads as TGTGCCAGCAGCCCAGTAACGTCGGAGACCCAGTACTTC.